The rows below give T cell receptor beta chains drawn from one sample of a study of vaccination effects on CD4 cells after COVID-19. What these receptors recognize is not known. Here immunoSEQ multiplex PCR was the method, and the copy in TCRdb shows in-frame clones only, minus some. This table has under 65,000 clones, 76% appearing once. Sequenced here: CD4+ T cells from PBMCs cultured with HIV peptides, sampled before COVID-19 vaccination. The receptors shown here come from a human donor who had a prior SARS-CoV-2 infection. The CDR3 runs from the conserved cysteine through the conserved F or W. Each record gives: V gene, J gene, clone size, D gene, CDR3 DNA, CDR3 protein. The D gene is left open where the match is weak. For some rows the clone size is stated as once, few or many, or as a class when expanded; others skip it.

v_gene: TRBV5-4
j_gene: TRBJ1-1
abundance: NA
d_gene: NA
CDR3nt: TGTGCCAGCAGCTTGGGAAAAGGGACTCCTAACACTGAAGCTTTCTTT
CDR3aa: CASSLGKGTPNTEAFF

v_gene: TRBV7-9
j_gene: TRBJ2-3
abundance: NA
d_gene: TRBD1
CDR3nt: TGTGCCAGCAGCCGCCGGACAGGGGTAACTACAGATACGCAGTATTTT
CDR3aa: CASSRRTGVTTDTQYF

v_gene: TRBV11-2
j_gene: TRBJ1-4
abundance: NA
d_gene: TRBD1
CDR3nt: TGTGCCAGCAGCTTTTCGCCGAAAGACAGGGGGAGTACTGAAAAACTGTTTTTT
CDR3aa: CASSFSPKDRGSTEKLFF

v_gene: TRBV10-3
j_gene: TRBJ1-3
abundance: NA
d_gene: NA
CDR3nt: TGTGCCATCAGGGATAGCTCTGGAAACACCATATATTTT
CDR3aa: CAIRDSSGNTIYF

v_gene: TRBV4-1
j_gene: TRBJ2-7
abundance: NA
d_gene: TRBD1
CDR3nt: TGCGCCAGCAGCCAAGGGGCATTAAGGGGGCGGCCCTACGAGCAGTACTTC
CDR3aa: CASSQGALRGRPYEQYF

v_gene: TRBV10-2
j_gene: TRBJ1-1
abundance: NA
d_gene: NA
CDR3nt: TGCGCCAGCAGTGAGTATGAGGGGTCGCGGACTGAAGCTTTCTTT
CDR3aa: CASSEYEGSRTEAFF

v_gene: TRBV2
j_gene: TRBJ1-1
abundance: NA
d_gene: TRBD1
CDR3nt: TGTGCCAGCAGGGAACACAGGGGACTGAACACTGAAGCTTTCTTT
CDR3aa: CASREHRGLNTEAFF

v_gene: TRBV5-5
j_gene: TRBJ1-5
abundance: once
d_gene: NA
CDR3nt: TGTGCCAGCAGCCTGGTGGGCAGGGCACGATATAGCAATCAGCCCCAGCATTTT
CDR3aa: CASSLVGRARYSNQPQHF

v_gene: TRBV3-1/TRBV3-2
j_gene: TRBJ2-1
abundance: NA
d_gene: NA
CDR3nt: TGTGCCAGCAGCCAGTGGGCAGGGGGGGGTAATGAGCAGTTCTTC
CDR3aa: CASSQWAGGGNEQFF

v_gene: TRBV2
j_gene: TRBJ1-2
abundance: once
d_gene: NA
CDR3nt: TGTGCCAGCAGTTCGGGGTTAAACTATGGCTACACCTTC
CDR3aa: CASSSGLNYGYTF

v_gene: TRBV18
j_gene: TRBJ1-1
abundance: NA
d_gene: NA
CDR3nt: TGTGCCAGCTCACCACAACCGTCTCCGGGTGGAACTGAAGCTTTCTTT
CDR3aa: CASSPQPSPGGTEAFF

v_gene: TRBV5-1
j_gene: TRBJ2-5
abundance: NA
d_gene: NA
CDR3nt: TGCGCCAGCAGCTTCCAGCTTGTAGCGAGTGGGGGAGAGACCCAGTACTTC
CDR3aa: CASSFQLVASGGETQYF

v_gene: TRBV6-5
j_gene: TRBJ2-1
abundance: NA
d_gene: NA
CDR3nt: TGTGCCAGCAGGCACGACTACTTCGATGAGCAGTTCTTC
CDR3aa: CASRHDYFDEQFF

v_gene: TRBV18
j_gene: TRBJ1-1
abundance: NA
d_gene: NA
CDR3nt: TGTGCCAGCTCACCACCGGGTCGTTCTGCCCTTAAAAGTGGAGCTTTCTTT
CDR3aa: CASSPPGRSALKSGAFF

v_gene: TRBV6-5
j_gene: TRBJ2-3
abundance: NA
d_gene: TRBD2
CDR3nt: TGTGCCAGCGCCCCTGCGGGAGTGAAAGATACGCAGTATTTT
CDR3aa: CASAPAGVKDTQYF